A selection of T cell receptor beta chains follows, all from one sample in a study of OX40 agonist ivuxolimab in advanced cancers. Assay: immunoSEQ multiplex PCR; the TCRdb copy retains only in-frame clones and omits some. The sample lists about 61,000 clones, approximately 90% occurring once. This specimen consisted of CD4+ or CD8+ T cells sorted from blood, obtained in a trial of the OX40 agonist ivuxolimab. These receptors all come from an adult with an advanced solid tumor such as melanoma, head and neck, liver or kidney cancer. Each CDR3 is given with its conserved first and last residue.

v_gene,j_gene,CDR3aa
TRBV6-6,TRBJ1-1,CASSLQMNTEAFF
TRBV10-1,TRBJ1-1,CASSLSGMTEAFF
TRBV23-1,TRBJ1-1,CASSQVQGCTEAFF
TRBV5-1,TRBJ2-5,CASRVGTASETQYF
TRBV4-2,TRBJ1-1,CASSQGGTGNTEAFF
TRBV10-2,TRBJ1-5,CATKTGTGNQPQHF
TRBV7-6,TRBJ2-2,CASSRDRGTGELFF
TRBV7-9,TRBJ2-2,CASSSGQGVRELFF
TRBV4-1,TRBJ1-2,CASSQENRGGAYGYTF
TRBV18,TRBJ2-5,CASSPHPGGQETQYF
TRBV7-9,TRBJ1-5,CASSPDRFSQPQHF
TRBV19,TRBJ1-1,CASSPGTGANTEAFF
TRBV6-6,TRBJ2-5,CASRETGTETQYF
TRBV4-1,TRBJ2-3,CASSQDRRADTQYF
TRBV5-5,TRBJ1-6,CASSSNQGGSNSPLHF
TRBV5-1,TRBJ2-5,CASSLAPLAGGSETQYF
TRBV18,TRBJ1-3,CASSPPSGSGNTIYF
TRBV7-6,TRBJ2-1,CASSFGGGGPDEQFF
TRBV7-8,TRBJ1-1,CASSRLGQNTEAFF
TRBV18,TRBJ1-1,CASSPQEMNTEAFF
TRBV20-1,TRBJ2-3,CSGVASDTQYF
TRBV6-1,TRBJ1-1,CASRQGLIVNTEAFF
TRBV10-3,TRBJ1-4,CAISETPMGLNEKLFF
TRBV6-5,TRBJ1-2,CASWTGVNGYTF
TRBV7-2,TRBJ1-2,CASRSGLANYGYTF
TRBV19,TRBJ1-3,CASSIMESRASGNTIYF
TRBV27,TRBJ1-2,CASSSREGYGYTF
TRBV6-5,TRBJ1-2,CASSSRGGGNYGYTF
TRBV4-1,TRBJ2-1,CASSQELAGGLSYNEQFF
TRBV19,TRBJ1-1,CASRENQGRGTEAFF
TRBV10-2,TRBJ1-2,CASSSMDRGPRGYTF
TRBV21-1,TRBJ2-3,CASSKSQGEVVTDTQYF
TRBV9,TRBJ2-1,CASQDTPRGSFYNEQFF
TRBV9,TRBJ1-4,CASSGQGGRKLFF
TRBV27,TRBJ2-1,CASSFRQGWTYNEQFF
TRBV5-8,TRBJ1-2,CASRTRQGANYGYTF
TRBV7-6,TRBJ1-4,CASSRRTGAEKLFF
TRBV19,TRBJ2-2,CASSPSGTILTGELFF
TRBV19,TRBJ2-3,CASTPGGATDTQYF
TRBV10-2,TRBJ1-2,CASTYQTGGGYTF
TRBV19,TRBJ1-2,CASSSGDPRSYGYTF
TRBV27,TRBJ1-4,CAIKQQGQGTTNEKLFF
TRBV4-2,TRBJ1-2,CASSQRQGDRGFGYTF
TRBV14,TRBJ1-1,CASSQQQNTEAFF
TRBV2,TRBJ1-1,CASNPGQGGKGEAFF
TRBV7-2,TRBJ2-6,CASSLPKGAGANVLTF
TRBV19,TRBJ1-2,CASRNPGTGQGYTF
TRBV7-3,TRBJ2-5,CASSEGNF